These 20 T cell receptor beta chains originate from one sample sequenced in a study of cytomegalovirus exposure and HLA in healthy donors (TCRdb year 2017). Library preparation used the immunoSEQ multiplex PCR assay. A mixture of 60 forward primers for TCR Vbeta segments and 13 reverse primers for TCR Jbeta segments was used in the multiplex PCR. Not all clones reach the TCRdb copy of this immuneACCESS table, which keeps in-frame sequences only. Checked studies attribute under half of the gap to unresolved V genes and leave the rest unexplained. The sample yields fewer than 200,000 clones; 75% to 90% were counted once. The ten largest clonotypes hold about 4.3% of the sample. The specimen was PBMCs. These receptor sequences come from a man aged 30 to 39 in good health and CMV-seronegative.

The CDR3 region has the DNA TGTGCCAGCAGGATAGACAGGGACAGCACCATATATTTT. It yields the protein CASRIDRDSTIYF. The chain couples TRBV6-5 to TRBJ1-3; 7 bases map to TRBD1. The CDR3 spans 13 residues. Losses at the gene ends were 6 bases for V and 9 bases for J; bases not matched to a gene: 8. Germline V lookup: CDR1 MNHEY, CDR2 SVGAGI.

The V and J genes are TRBV28 and TRBJ1-4, with TRBD1 matching over 9 bases. The ends lost 5 bases at V and 8 bases at J; junction bases unmatched: 9. The germline CDR1 and CDR2 sequences are MDHEN and SYDVKM. The CDR3 has 15 amino acids. The CDR3 reads CASSRPTGGEEKLFF. CDR3 sequence (DNA): TGTGCCAGCAGTCGACCGACAGGGGGTGAGGAAAAACTGTTTTTT. The variable domain in full, completed from reference TRBV28 and TRBJ1-4, reads DVKVTQSSRYLVKRTGEKVFLECVQDMDHENMFWYRQDPGLGLRLIYFSYDVKMKEKGDIPEGYSVSREKKERFSLILESASTNQTSMYLCASSRPTGGEEKLFFGSGTQLSVL.

The chain employs TRBV11-3 and TRBJ2-2, with a possible D match to TRBD1 (5 bases). V lost 6 bases and J lost 2, with 10 bases in between. The germline CDR1 and CDR2 sequences are SGHNT and YENEEA. CDR3 length: 14 residues. The CDR3: CASRPDSNTGELFF. CDR3 in DNA: TGTGCCAGCAGACCCGACAGCAACACCGGGGAGCTGTTTTTT.

The V call is TRBV7-2, the J call TRBJ2-7; possible D gene TRBD2, 5 bases. Germline V gene sequence: CDR1 SGHTA, CDR2 FQGNSA. This CDR3 is 14 amino acids long. Trimming took 5 bases from V and 5 from J, leaving 16 bases between them. This CDR3 reads CASSPVGWRNEQYF. The CDR3 DNA reads as TGTGCCAGCAGCCCTGTTGGTTGGAGGAACGAGCAGTACTTC.

The rearrangement joins TRBV29-1 to TRBJ2-6; the match to TRBD2 covers 12 bases. The CDR3 covers 17 residues. V gave up 6 bases and J gave up 2 bases; unmatched junction bases: 8. The germline CDR1 and CDR2 sequences are SQVTM and ANQGSEA. The CDR3 sequence: CSVRLAGEITGANVLTF. The CDR3 nucleotides are TGCAGCGTCCGACTAGCGGGGGAGATAACTGGGGCCAACGTCCTGACTTTC.

The chain joins TRBV5-1 to TRBJ2-7; 8 nucleotides line up with TRBD2. Germline V gene lookup returns CDR1 SGHRS and CDR2 YFSETQ. The ends lost 3 bases at V and 4 bases at J; junction bases unmatched: 6. The CDR3 contains 14 residues. The CDR3 is CASSSGGGPYEQYF. The CDR3 bases are TGCGCCAGCAGCTCCGGGGGGGGCCCTTACGAGCAGTACTTC.

The CDR3 spells CASNPGTVNTEAFF. DNA for the CDR3: TGTGCCAGTAATCCTGGGACAGTGAACACTGAAGCTTTCTTT. The chain couples TRBV19 to TRBJ1-1, with 7 nucleotides matching TRBD1. This CDR3 has 14 amino acids. V lost 7 bases to trimming and J lost 0 bases; unmatched junction nucleotides: 5. Germline V CDR1 and CDR2: LNHDA, SQIVND (reference sequence). The variable domain in full, completed from reference TRBV19 and TRBJ1-1, reads DGGITQSPKYLFRKEGQNVTLSCEQNLNHDAMYWYRQDPGQGLRLIYYSQIVNDFQKGDIAEGYSVSREKKESFPLTVTSAQKNPTAFYLCASNPGTVNTEAFFGQGTRLTVV.

CDR3 bases: TGTGCCAGCAGACCACTTCAGGGGAGCACTGAAGCTTTCTTT. Protein: CASRPLQGSTEAFF. V is TRBV27 and J is TRBJ1-1; TRBD1 is a possible D gene (6 bases). The CDR3 has 14 amino acids. From germline, CDR1 is MNHEY and CDR2 SMNVEV (reference sequence). Trimming stripped 6 bases from V and 4 bases from J, with 15 bases between.

The J gene is TRBJ1-5, the V gene TRBV7-3; 11 bases line up with TRBD1. With 9 bases clipped from V and 3 bases from J, the junction kept 10 bases outside the gene matches. CDR1 SGHTA and CDR2 FQGTGA come from the germline V gene. The CDR3 is 16 residues long. The CDR3 protein is CASGQGASTLNQPQHF. The CDR3 DNA reads as TGTGCCAGTGGACAGGGGGCTTCTACCCTCAATCAGCCCCAGCATTTT.

Written as DNA, the CDR3 is TGCAGCGTTGACAGTTACGCGAACACTGAAGCTTTCTTT. Amino acids: CSVDSYANTEAFF. This chain connects TRBV29-1 to TRBJ1-1; D is unresolved. Germline V lookup: CDR1 SQVTM, CDR2 ANQGSEA. V was trimmed by 3 bases and J by 1 base, leaving 9 bases between them. CDR3 length equals 13 residues.

This chain connects TRBV18 to TRBJ1-5; TRBD1 matches at 7 bases. The germline V gene has CDR1 KGHSH and CDR2 LQKENI. Trimming at V came to 6 bases and at J to 7 bases, leaving 12 bases not matched to a gene. The CDR3 sequence is 15 residues long. The CDR3 region has the DNA TGTGCCAGCTCTTTTTCCGGGACAGTGCGACAGCCCCAGCATTTT. This encodes CASSFSGTVRQPQHF.

The rearrangement uses TRBV5-8 and TRBJ2-1; tentatively, D is TRBD2 (7 bases). CDR3 length equals 14 residues. Per the germline V gene, CDR1 is SGHTS and CDR2 is YDEGEE. V lost 1 base and J lost 12, with 17 bases in between. CDR3 nucleotides: TGTGCCAGCAGCTTGAGGGGGGGTGTGGCTAGGCAGTTCTTC. It yields the protein CASSLRGGVARQFF.

The chain employs TRBV5-4 and TRBJ1-1, with D possibly matching TRBD1 (5 bases). Germline values: CDR1 SGHNT, CDR2 YYREEE (reference sequence). CDR3 length: 15 residues. Trimming left V 0 bases short and J 1 base short, with 10 bases between. The CDR3 reads CASSLEQGGNTEAFF. CDR3 nucleotide sequence: TGTGCCAGCAGCTTGGAGCAGGGAGGGAACACTGAAGCTTTCTTT.

This clone was seen just once. The V call is TRBV5-8, the J call TRBJ1-1; possibly TRBD1 for D (5 bases). The CDR3 is 17 amino acids. Between the trimmed V and J ends, which lost 4 bases and 1 base, there was a span of 20 bases. Germline values: CDR1 SGHTS, CDR2 YDEGEE. In DNA, the CDR3 is TGTGCCAGCAGCCACCTCTCCGGGACTTGGGGGAACACTGAAGCTTTCTTT. It encodes CASSHLSGTWGNTEAFF.

The gene calls are TRBV6-1 and TRBJ1-2; 7 nucleotides align to TRBD1. CDR3 length equals 14 residues. The junction had 8 bases not matched to a gene; V was cut back by 6 bases and J by 4 bases. Germline assignment: CDR1 MNHNS and CDR2 SASEGT. CDR3 in DNA: TGTGCCAGCAGCGGGACAGCCGTCATCTATGGCTACACCTTC. Amino acid sequence: CASSGTAVIYGYTF.

The chain joins TRBV7-9 to TRBJ1-4; D is uncertain. The V gene lost 1 base and the J gene lost 2 bases, with 5 bases spanning the gap. This CDR3 comprises 14 residues. Germline V lookup: CDR1 SEHNR, CDR2 FQNEAQ (reference sequence). CDR3: CASSLGATNEKLFF. As DNA, the CDR3 is TGTGCCAGCAGCTTAGGGGCGACTAATGAAAAACTGTTTTTT. Together with reference TRBV7-9 and TRBJ1-4, the CDR3 gives the full variable domain: DTGVSQNPRHKITKRGQNVTFRCDPISEHNRLYWYRQTLGQGPEFLTYFQNEAQLEKSRLLSDRFSAERPKGSFSTLEIQRTEQGDSAMYLCASSLGATNEKLFFGSGTQLSVL.

The V and J genes are TRBV28 and TRBJ2-3, with D possibly matching TRBD1 (6 bases). This CDR3 is 14 amino acids long. From germline, CDR1 is MDHEN and CDR2 SYDVKM. Trimming pared 2 bases from V and 2 bases from J, leaving 8 bases between. CDR3 nucleotides: TGTGCCAGCAGTTTAGGGGGCCCCACAGATACGCAGTATTTT. Encoded protein: CASSLGGPTDTQYF.

CDR3 amino acids: CASSEAHRGWTGDGNYGYTF. The CDR3 coding sequence is TGTGCCAGCAGTGAAGCGCACCGGGGATGGACAGGGGATGGTAACTATGGCTACACCTTC. This rearrangement joins TRBV2 to TRBJ1-2; 9 bases fit TRBD1. J was trimmed by 1 base and V by 0 bases; bases with no gene match: 15. This CDR3 has 20 residues. Germline-derived CDR1 and CDR2 are SNHLY and FYNNEI.

The chain is built from TRBV14 and TRBJ1-1; D not certain. The CDR3 sequence is 15 residues long. The germline V gene encodes CDR1 SGHDN and CDR2 FVKESK. The ends were cut back, 3 bases at V and 1 base at J, with 12 bases in the middle. CDR3 coding DNA: TGTGCCAGCAGCCAGAGAACGAGGGCGAACACTGAAGCTTTCTTT. It is translated as CASSQRTRANTEAFF.

This clone was recorded only once. The rearrangement joins TRBV28 to TRBJ1-5; the match to TRBD1 covers 11 bases. The CDR3 sequence is 19 residues long. With V trimmed by 3 bases and J by 2 bases, 12 bases remained unmatched. Germline values: CDR1 MDHEN, CDR2 SYDVKM. As DNA, the CDR3 is TGTGCCAGCAGTTTTAGTTGGACAGGGGGCTATGACGGCAATCAGCCCCAGCATTTT. Translating it yields CASSFSWTGGYDGNQPQHF.